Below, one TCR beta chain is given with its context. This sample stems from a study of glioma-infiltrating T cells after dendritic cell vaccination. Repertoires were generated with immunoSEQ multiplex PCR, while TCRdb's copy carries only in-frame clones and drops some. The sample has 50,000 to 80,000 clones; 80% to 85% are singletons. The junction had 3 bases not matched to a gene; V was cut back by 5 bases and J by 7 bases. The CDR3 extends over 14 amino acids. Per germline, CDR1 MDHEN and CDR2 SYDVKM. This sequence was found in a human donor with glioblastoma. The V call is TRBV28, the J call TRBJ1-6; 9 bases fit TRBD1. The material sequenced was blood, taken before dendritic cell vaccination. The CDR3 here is CASSQTGGNSPLHF. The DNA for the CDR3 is TGTGCCAGCAGTCAGACAGGGGGGAATTCACCCCTCCACTTT.